This T cell receptor (beta chain) is drawn from a study of blood T cell repertoires in COVID-19. For the study at large: The samples span acute and convalescent COVID-19 from the United States, Italy and Spain.

Germline assignment: CDR1 SGHNT and CDR2 YYREEE (reference sequence). V was pared by 0 bases and J by 8 bases, with 9 bases between. The CDR3 contains 12 residues. In the original workflow: Amplified reference gene primers provided the basis for estimating nucleated cell counts. Sequenced by immunoSEQ multiplex PCR; TCRdb stores in-frame clones only, minus some. V and J calls and clone size are those listed in that table; D and trimming were worked out from the DNA. This sample has under 250,000 clones, with 65% to 85% found just once. This TCR came from a woman between 45 and 60 years old with acute or convalescent COVID-19. The V and J genes are TRBV5-4 and TRBJ2-7; tentative D call: TRBD1 (5 bases). The specimen was peripheral blood. The CDR3 nucleotides read TGTGCCAGCAGCTTGGAGGACACTCAGCAGTACTTC. Translation gives CASSLEDTQQYF.